The 10 T cell receptor beta chains listed next were all sequenced from one sample in a study of T cell responses to AZD1222 COVID-19 vaccine. Sequencing was performed with immunoSEQ multiplex PCR; in TCRdb, only in-frame clones are kept and a portion is missing. The table lists 98,000 or so clones, roughly 92% of them singletons. Specimen: peripheral blood, collected on day 0 of AZD1222 vaccination. These receptors were collected from an adult in good health.

The chain employs TRBV9 and TRBJ1-1; unclear D gene. CDR1 and CDR2 (germline): SGDLS, YYNGEE. This CDR3 is 14 amino acids long. V was shortened by 0 bases and J by 1 base, with 7 bases between the two germline ends. The CDR3 DNA follows: TGTGCCAGCAGCGTAGGATTCCAGAACACTGAAGCTTTCTTT. It yields the protein CASSVGFQNTEAFF.

CDR3 sequence (DNA): TGTGCCAGCAGGGACAGGCCCTCTAGCTCCGGGGAGCTGTTTTTT. Translating it yields CASRDRPSSSGELFF. The V gene is TRBV2, the J gene TRBJ2-2, with 7 bases aligning to TRBD1. Germline V lookup: CDR1 SNHLY, CDR2 FYNNEI. The CDR3 is 15 residues long. V shed 6 bases and J 6 bases; nucleotides not matched to a gene: 10.

In DNA, the CDR3 is TGTGCCAGTAGTAGTACAGGGGGAAGCTTCAACGCTTTCTTT. It specifies CASSSTGGSFNAFF. The V gene is TRBV19, the J gene TRBJ1-1, with 8 nucleotides matching TRBD1. V was clipped by 4 bases and J by 11 bases; unmatched bases: 12. Germline assignment: CDR1 LNHDA and CDR2 SQIVND (reference sequence). The CDR3 totals 14 residues.

This chain joins TRBV19 and TRBJ2-1; the D call may be TRBD1 or TRBD2 (5 bases each). Germline V gives CDR1 LNHDA, CDR2 SQIVND (reference sequence). The germline V and J ends were trimmed by 8 bases and 0 bases, with 17 bases remaining between them. The CDR3 loop spans 16 amino acids. The CDR3 reads CASRVAGTHSYNEQFF. The CDR3 nucleotides are TGTGCCAGTCGAGTCGCAGGGACCCACTCCTACAATGAGCAGTTCTTC.

CDR3 nucleotide sequence: TGTGCCAGCAGTTTGGAAGACAGCGGGGAGCTGTTTTTT. Amino acid sequence: CASSLEDSGELFF. This rearrangement joins TRBV28 to TRBJ2-2, with a tentative D call TRBD1 (5 bases). CDR3 size: 13 residues. The V end lost 3 bases, the J end lost 7 bases, and 9 bases lay between the germline ends. Germline lookup yields CDR1 MDHEN and CDR2 SYDVKM. Full variable domain (rest looked up from reference TRBV28 and TRBJ2-2): DVKVTQSSRYLVKRTGEKVFLECVQDMDHENMFWYRQDPGLGLRLIYFSYDVKMKEKGDIPEGYSVSREKKERFSLILESASTNQTSMYLCASSLEDSGELFFGEGSRLTVL.

This clone appeared once. The chain carries TRBV7-9 and TRBJ1-1, with a weak D call TRBD1 (6 bases). In germline, CDR1 is SEHNR, CDR2 FQNEAQ (reference sequence). This CDR3 has 15 residues. Trimming took off 6 bases at V and 0 bases at J, with 14 bases between the two ends. The CDR3 sequence: CASSPRQAMNTEAFF. CDR3 DNA: TGTGCCAGCAGTCCTCGACAGGCCATGAACACTGAAGCTTTCTTT.

DNA of the CDR3: TGTGCCACCAGCAGAATGGACTGGGGAAGGTCACCCCTCCACTTT. Protein sequence: CATSRMDWGRSPLHF. The chain recombines TRBV15 with TRBJ1-6, with D unclear. Deletions cut 2 bases from V and 10 bases from J, with 15 bases between. CDR1 is LNHNV and CDR2 is YYDKDF in the germline V gene (reference sequence). The CDR3 covers 15 residues.

This rearrangement joins TRBV13 to TRBJ2-7; perhaps TRBD1 as D (7 bases). Germline values: CDR1 PRHDT, CDR2 FYEKMQ (reference sequence). CDR3 length equals 16 residues. The V end was cut by 2 bases, the J end by 7 bases, with 21 bases between. CDR3 nucleotide sequence: TGTGCCAGCAGCTTACGCCACAGGGGAGGTCTGGATGAGCAGTACTTC. Its protein is CASSLRHRGGLDEQYF.

This clone appeared a single time. This chain links TRBV5-4 with TRBJ2-2, with 9 bases that match TRBD1. Germline assignment: CDR1 SGHNT and CDR2 YYREEE (reference sequence). Trimming at V came to 3 bases and at J to 4 bases, leaving 10 bases not matched to a gene. This CDR3 comprises 17 residues. The CDR3 sequence is CASSYPPGQGPTGELFF. Here the CDR3 DNA reads TGTGCCAGCAGCTATCCACCGGGACAGGGTCCCACCGGGGAGCTGTTTTTT.

The chain uses TRBV9 and TRBJ2-3; D is undetermined. Germline CDR1 SGDLS, CDR2 YYNGEE. CDR3 length: 11 residues. The V end was cut by 0 bases, the J end by 7 bases, with 3 bases between. This CDR3 is CASSVDHTQYF. CDR3 sequence (DNA): TGTGCCAGCAGCGTAGATCATACGCAGTATTTT. The full variable domain, rest sourced from reference TRBV9 and TRBJ2-3, is DSGVTQTPKHLITATGQRVTLRCSPRSGDLSVYWYQQSLDQGLQFLIQYYNGEERAKGNILERFSAQQFPDLHSELNLSSLELGDSALYFCASSVDHTQYFGPGTRLTVL.